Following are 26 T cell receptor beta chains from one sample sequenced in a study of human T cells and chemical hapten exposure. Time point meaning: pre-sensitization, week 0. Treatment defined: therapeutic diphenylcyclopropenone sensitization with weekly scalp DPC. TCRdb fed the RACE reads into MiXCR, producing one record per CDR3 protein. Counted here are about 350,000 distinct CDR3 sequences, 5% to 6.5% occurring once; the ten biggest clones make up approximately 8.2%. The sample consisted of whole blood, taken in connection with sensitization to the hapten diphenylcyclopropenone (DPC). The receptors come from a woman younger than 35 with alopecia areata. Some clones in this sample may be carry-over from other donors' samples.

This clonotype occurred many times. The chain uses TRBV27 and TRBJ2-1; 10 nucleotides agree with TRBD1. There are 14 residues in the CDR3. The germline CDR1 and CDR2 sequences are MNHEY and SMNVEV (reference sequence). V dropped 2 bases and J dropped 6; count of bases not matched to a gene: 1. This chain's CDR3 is CASSLGQGGNEQFF. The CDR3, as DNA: TGTGCCAGCAGTTTAGGACAGGGGGGCAATGAGCAGTTCTTC.

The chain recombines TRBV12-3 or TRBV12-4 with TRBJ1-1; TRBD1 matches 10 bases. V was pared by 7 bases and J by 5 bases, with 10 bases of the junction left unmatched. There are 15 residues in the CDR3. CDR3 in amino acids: CASTTAGTGVTEAFF. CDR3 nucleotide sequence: TGTGCCAGCACCACTGCCGGGACAGGGGTTACTGAAGCTTTCTTT.

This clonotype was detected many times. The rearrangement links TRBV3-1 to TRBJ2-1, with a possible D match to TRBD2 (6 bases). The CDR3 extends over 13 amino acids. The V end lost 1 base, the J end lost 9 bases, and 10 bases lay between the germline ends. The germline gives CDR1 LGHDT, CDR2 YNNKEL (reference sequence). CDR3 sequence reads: CASSQVGGSEQFF. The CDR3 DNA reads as TGTGCCAGCAGCCAAGTAGGAGGGTCTGAGCAGTTCTTC.

CDR3 nucleotides: TGTGCCAGCAGCCCCGGTAGGGGATACAATGAGCAGTTCTTC. Translating it yields CASSPGRGYNEQFF. The chain links TRBV3-1 to TRBJ2-1, with D tentatively TRBD1 (5 bases). The germline CDR1 and CDR2 sequences are LGHDT and YNNKEL (reference sequence). V lost 4 bases and J 4 bases, leaving 11 bases between the germline ends. The CDR3 runs to 14 residues.

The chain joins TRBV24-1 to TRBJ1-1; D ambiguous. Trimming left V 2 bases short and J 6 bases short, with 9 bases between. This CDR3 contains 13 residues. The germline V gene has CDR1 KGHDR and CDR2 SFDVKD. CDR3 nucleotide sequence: TGTGCCACCAGTGATTCCATCAGTCCTGAAGCTTTCTTT. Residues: CATSDSISPEAFF.

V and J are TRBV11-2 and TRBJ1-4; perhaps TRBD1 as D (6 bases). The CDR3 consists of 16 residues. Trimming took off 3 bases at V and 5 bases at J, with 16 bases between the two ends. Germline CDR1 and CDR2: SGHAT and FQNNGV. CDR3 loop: CASSFLPRQENEKLFF. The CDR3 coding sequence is TGTGCCAGCAGCTTTTTGCCGAGACAGGAAAATGAAAAACTGTTTTTT.

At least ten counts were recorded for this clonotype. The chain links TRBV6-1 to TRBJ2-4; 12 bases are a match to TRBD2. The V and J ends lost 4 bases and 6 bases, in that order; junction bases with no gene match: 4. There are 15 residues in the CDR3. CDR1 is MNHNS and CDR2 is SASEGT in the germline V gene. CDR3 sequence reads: CASSGELAGGNIQYF. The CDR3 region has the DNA TGTGCCAGCAGTGGGGAACTAGCGGGGGGAAACATTCAGTACTTC.

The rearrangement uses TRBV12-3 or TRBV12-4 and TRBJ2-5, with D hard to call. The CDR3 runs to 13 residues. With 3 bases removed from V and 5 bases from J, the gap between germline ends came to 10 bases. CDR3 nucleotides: TGTGCCAGCAGTTTCGCGGTCGGGGAGACCCAGTACTTC. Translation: CASSFAVGETQYF.

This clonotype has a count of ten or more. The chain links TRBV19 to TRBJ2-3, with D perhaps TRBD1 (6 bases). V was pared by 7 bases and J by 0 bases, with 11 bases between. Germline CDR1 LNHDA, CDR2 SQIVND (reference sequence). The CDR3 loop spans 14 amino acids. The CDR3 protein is CASKFQGSTDTQYF. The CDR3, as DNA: TGTGCCAGTAAATTTCAGGGGAGCACAGATACGCAGTATTTT. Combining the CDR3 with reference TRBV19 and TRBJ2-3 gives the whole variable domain DGGITQSPKYLFRKEGQNVTLSCEQNLNHDAMYWYRQDPGQGLRLIYYSQIVNDFQKGDIAEGYSVSREKKESFPLTVTSAQKNPTAFYLCASKFQGSTDTQYFGPGTRLTVL.

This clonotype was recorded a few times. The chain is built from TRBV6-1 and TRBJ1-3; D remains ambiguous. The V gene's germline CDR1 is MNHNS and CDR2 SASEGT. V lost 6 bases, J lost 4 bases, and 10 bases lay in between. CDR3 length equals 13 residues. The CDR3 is CASRAGFGNTIYF. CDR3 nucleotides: TGTGCCAGCAGAGCGGGATTCGGAAACACCATATATTTT.

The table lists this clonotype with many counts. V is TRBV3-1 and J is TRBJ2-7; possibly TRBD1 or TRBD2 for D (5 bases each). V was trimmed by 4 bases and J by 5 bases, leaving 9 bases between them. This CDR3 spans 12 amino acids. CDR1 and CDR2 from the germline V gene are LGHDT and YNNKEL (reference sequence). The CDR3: CASSPGTDEQYF. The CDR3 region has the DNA TGTGCCAGCAGCCCCGGGACCGACGAGCAGTACTTC.

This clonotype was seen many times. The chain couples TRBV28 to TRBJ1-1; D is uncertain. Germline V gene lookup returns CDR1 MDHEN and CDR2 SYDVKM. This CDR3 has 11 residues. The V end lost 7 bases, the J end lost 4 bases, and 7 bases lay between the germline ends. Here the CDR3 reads CASIGGTEAFF. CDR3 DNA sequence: TGTGCCAGCATCGGAGGCACTGAAGCTTTCTTT.

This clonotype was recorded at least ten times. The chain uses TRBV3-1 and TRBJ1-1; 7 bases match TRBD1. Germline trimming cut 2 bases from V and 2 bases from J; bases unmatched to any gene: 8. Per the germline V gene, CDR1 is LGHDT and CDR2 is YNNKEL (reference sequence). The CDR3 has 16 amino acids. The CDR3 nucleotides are TGTGCCAGCAGCCAATATCGGACAGGCAAAAACACTGAAGCTTTCTTT. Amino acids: CASSQYRTGKNTEAFF.

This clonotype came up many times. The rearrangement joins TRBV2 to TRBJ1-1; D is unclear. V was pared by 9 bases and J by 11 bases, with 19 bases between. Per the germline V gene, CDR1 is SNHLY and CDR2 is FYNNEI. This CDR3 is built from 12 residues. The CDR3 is CASLVTGSRAFF. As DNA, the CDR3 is TGTGCCAGTCTTGTCACCGGGTCACGGGCTTTCTTT.

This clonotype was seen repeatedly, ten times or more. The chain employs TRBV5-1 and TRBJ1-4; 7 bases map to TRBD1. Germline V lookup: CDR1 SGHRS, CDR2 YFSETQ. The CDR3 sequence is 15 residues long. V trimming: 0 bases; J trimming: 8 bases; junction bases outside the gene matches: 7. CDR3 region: CASSLDTGAGEKLFF. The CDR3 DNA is TGCGCCAGCAGCTTGGACACAGGGGCAGGGGAAAAACTGTTTTTT.

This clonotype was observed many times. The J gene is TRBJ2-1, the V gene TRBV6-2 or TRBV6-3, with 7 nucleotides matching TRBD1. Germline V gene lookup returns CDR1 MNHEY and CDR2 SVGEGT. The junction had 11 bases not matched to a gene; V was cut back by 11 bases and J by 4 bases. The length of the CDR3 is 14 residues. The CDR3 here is CAGEDRALYNEQFF. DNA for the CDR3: TGTGCCGGCGAAGACAGGGCTCTATACAATGAGCAGTTCTTC.

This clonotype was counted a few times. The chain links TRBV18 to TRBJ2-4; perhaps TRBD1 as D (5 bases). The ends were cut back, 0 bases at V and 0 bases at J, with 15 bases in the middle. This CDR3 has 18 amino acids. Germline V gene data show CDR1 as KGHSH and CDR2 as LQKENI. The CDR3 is CASSPPPNRQLAKNIQYF. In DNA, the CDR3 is TGTGCCAGCTCACCACCTCCCAATCGACAGTTAGCCAAAAACATTCAGTACTTC.

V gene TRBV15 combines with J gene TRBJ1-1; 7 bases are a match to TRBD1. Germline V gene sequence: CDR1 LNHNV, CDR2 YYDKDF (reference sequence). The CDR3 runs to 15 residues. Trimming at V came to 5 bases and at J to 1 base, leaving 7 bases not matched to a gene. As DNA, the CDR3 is TGTGCCACCAGCGAAACAGGGGACGGGAACACTGAAGCTTTCTTT. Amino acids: CATSETGDGNTEAFF.

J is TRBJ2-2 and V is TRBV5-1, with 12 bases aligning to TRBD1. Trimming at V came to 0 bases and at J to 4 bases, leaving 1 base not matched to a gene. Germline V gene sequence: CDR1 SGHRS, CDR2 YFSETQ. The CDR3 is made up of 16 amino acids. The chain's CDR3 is CASSLEGQGATGELFF. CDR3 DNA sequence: TGCGCCAGCAGCTTGGAGGGACAGGGGGCCACCGGGGAGCTGTTTTTT. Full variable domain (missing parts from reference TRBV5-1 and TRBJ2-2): KAGVTQTPRYLIKTRGQQVTLSCSPISGHRSVSWYQQTPGQGLQFLFEYFSETQRNKGNFPGRFSGRQFSNSRSEMNVSTLELGDSALYLCASSLEGQGATGELFFGEGSRLTVL.

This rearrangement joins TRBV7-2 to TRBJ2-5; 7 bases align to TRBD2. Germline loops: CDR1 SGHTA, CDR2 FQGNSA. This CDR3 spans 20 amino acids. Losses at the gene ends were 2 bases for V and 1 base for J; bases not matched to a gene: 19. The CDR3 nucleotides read TGTGCCAGCAGCTTATATCATTTTTCTGGAGCGGGGAGCCCCCAAGAGACCCAGTACTTC. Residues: CASSLYHFSGAGSPQETQYF.

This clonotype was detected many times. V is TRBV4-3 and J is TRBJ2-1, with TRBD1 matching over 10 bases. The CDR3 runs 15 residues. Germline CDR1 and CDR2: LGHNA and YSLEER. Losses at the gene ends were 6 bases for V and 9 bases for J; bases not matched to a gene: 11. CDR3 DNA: TGCGCCAGCAGTACTGGGGGGACAGGGGTATTTGAGCAGTTCTTC. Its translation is CASSTGGTGVFEQFF.

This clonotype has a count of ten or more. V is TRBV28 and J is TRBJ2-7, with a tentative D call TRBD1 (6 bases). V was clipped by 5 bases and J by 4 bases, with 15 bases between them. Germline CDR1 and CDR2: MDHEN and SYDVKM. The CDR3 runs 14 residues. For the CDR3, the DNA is TGTGCCAGCAGTACTACCTGGGGGCAGTACGAGCAGTACTTC. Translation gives CASSTTWGQYEQYF.

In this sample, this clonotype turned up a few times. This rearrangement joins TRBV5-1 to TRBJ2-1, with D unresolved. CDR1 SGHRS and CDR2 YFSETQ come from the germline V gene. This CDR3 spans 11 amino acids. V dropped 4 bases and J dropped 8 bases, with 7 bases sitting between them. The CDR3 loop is CASSRVDEQFF. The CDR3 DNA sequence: TGCGCCAGCAGCCGTGTGGATGAGCAGTTCTTC.

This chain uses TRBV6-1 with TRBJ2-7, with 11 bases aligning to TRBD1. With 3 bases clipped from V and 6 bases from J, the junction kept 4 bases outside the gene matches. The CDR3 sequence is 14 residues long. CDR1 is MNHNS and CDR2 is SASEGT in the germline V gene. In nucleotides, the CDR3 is TGTGCCAGCAGTGAGGCTGGGACAGGGGGCGAGCAGTACTTC. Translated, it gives CASSEAGTGGEQYF.

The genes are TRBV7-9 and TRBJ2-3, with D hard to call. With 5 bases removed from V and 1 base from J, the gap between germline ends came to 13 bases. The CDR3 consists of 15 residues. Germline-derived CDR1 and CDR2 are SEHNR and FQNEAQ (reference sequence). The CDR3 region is CASSPDGLGTDTQYF. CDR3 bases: TGTGCCAGCAGCCCGGACGGCTTGGGCACAGATACGCAGTATTTT.

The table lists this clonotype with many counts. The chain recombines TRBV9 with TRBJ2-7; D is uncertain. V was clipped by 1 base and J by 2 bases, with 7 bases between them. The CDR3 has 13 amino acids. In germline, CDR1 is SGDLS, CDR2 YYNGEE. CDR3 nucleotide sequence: TGTGCCAGCAGCGTAAGGGATACCTACGAGCAGTACTTC. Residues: CASSVRDTYEQYF. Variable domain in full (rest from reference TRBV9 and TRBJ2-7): DSGVTQTPKHLITATGQRVTLRCSPRSGDLSVYWYQQSLDQGLQFLIQYYNGEERAKGNILERFSAQQFPDLHSELNLSSLELGDSALYFCASSVRDTYEQYFGPGTRLTVT.